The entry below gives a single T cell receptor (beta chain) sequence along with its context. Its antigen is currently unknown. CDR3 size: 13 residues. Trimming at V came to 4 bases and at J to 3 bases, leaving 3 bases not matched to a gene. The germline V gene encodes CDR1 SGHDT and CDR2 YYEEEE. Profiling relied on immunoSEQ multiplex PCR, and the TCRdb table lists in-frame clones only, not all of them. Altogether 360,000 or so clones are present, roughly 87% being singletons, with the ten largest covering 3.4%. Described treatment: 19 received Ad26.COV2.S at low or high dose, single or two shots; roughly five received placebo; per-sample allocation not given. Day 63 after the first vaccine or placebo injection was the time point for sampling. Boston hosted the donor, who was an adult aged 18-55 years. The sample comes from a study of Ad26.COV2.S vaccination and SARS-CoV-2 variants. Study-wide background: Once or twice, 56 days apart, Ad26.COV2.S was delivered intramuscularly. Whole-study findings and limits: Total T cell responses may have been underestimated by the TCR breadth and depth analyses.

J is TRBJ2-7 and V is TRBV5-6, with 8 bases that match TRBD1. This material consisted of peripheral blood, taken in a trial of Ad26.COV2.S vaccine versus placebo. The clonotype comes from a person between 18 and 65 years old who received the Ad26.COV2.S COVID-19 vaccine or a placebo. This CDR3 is CASSRGQDYEQYF. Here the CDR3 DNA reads TGTGCCAGCAGCAGGGGACAGGACTACGAGCAGTACTTC.